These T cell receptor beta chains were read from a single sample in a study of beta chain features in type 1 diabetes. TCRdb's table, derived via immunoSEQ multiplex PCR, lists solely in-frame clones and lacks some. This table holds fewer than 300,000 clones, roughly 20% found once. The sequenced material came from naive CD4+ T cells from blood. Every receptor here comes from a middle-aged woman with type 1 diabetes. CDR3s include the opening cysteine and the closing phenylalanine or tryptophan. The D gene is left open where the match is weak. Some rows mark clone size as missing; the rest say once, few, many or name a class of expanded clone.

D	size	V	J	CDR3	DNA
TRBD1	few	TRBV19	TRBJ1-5	CASSRDPTGVFNQPQHF	TGTGCCAGTAGTCGCGACCCGACAGGGGTTTTTAATCAGCCCCAGCATTTT
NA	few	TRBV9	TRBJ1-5	CASSGTAQKGPQHF	TGTGCCAGCAGCGGGACAGCCCAGAAGGGACCCCAGCATTTT
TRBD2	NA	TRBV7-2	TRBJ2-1	CASRLRDYPYNEQFF	TGTGCCAGCAGGCTCCGGGACTACCCGTACAATGAGCAGTTCTTC
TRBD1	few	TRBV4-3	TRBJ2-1	CASSQEARGGGYNEQFF	TGCGCCAGCAGCCAAGAAGCACGAGGGGGCGGGTACAATGAGCAGTTCTTC
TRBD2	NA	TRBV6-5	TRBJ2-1	CASSTTSGSVNEQFF	TGTGCCAGCAGTACCACTAGCGGGAGTGTCAATGAGCAGTTCTTC
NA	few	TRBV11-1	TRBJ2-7	CASRSGTYEQYF	TGTGCCAGCAGGAGCGGAACCTACGAGCAGTACTTC
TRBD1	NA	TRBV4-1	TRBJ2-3	CASSSSGTATDTQYF	TGCGCCAGCAGCTCCTCCGGGACAGCGACAGATACGCAGTATTTT
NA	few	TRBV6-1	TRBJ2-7	CASSATGSGSYEQYF	TGTGCCAGCAGTGCCACAGGGAGCGGCTCCTACGAGCAGTACTTC
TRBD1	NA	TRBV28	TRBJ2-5	CASSSLDREGETQYF	TGTGCCAGCAGTTCCCTAGACAGGGAAGGGGAGACCCAGTACTTC
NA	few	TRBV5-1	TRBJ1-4	CASSFGQSNEKLFF	TGCGCCAGCAGCTTTGGACAGTCTAATGAAAAACTGTTTTTT
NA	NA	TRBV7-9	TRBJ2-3	CASSLDGTDTQYF	TGTGCCAGCAGCTTAGACGGGACAGATACGCAGTATTTT
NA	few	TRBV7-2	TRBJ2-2	CASSSYTGELFF	TGTGCCAGCAGCTCGTACACCGGGGAGCTGTTTTTT
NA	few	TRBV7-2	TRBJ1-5	CASSSAGPQHF	TGTGCCAGCAGCTCCGCAGGGCCCCAGCATTTT
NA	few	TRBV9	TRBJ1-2	CASSVEAGRYGYTF	TGTGCCAGCAGCGTAGAGGCGGGGAGATATGGCTACACCTTC
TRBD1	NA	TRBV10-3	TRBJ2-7	CAIKRGRDEQYF	TGTGCCATCAAGAGGGGGCGCGACGAGCAGTACTTC
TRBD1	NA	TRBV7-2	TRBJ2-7	CASSLTRDREYEQYF	TGTGCCAGCAGTTTGACCCGGGACAGGGAATACGAGCAGTACTTC
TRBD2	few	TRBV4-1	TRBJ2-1	CASKLAGGPNEQFF	TGCGCCAGCAAGCTAGCGGGGGGGCCCAATGAGCAGTTCTTC
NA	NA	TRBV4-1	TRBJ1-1	CASSLRFDSLRTEAFF	TGCGCCAGCAGCTTGCGCTTCGACTCCCTGCGGACTGAAGCTTTCTTT
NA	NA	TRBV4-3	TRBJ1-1	CASSQGSATEAFF	TGCGCCAGCAGCCAAGGCAGCGCTACTGAAGCTTTCTTT
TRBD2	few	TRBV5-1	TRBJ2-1	CASSLVAGGGTNEQFF	TGCGCCAGCAGCTTGGTAGCGGGAGGGGGGACCAATGAGCAGTTCTTC
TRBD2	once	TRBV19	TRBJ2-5	CASSTGGETQYF	TGTGCCAGTAGTACGGGAGGGGAGACCCAGTACTTC
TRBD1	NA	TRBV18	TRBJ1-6	CASSLGQPSDNSPLHF	TGTGCCAGCTCACTGGGACAGCCGAGCGATAATTCACCCCTCCACTTT
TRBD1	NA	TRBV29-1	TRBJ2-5	CSVERRQGIAQYF	TGCAGCGTTGAACGGAGACAGGGGATCGCCCAGTACTTC
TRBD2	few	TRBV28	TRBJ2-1	CASSPTRRAGVYNEQFF	TGTGCCAGCAGTCCTACCCGGAGGGCGGGGGTGTACAATGAGCAGTTCTTC
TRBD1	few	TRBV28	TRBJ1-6	CASSGGTGYSPLHF	TGTGCCAGCAGTGGTGGGACAGGGTACTCACCCCTCCACTTT
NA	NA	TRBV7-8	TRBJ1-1	CASSSVRSRTEAFF	TGTGCCAGCAGCTCTGTCAGGTCGCGAACTGAAGCTTTCTTT
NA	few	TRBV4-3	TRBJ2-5	CASSQEAGVQETQYF	TGCGCCAGCAGCCAAGAAGCAGGGGTCCAAGAGACCCAGTACTTC
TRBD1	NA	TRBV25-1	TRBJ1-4	CASSELQGEPNEKLFF	TGTGCCAGCAGTGAACTACAGGGGGAGCCTAATGAAAAACTGTTTTTT
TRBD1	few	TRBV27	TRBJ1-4	CASSFIRGLGEKLFF	TGTGCCAGCAGTTTCATCAGGGGGTTGGGTGAAAAACTGTTTTTT
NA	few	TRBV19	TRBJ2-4	CASSGRDINIQYF	TGTGCCAGTAGTGGCCGGGACATAAACATTCAGTACTTC
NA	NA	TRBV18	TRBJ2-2	CASSPSGLNTGELFF	TGTGCCAGCTCACCGTCGGGACTTAACACCGGGGAGCTGTTTTTT
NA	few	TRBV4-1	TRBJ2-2	CASSHPGGELFF	TGCGCCAGCAGCCATCCGGGTGGGGAGCTGTTTTTT
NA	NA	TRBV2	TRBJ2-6	CASSEARPSGANVLTF	TGTGCCAGCAGTGAAGCGCGGCCCTCTGGGGCCAACGTCCTGACTTTC
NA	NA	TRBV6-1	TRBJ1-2	CASRDLQGAGGYTF	TGTGCCAGCAGAGATCTTCAGGGAGCGGGTGGCTACACCTTC
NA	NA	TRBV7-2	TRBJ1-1	CASSSTGMNTEAFF	TGTGCCAGCAGCTCAACAGGAATGAACACTGAAGCTTTCTTT
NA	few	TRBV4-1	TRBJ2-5	CASSPGGLIGETQYF	TGCGCCAGCAGCCCGGGGGGCCTGATAGGGGAGACCCAGTACTTC
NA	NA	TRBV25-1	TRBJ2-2	CASTGQPSLVAGELFF	TGTGCCAGCACCGGACAGCCCTCTTTAGTGGCCGGGGAGCTGTTTTTT
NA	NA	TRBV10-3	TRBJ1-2	CAISDEGLYGYTF	TGTGCCATCAGTGACGAGGGCCTCTATGGCTACACCTTC
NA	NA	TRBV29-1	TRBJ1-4	CSVRVRDTNEKLFF	TGCAGCGTGAGAGTCAGGGATACTAATGAAAAACTGTTTTTT
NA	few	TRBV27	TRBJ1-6	CASSQGRGSPLHF	TGTGCCAGCAGTCAGGGGCGCGGGTCACCCCTCCACTTT
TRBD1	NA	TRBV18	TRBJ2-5	CASSPDRGETQYF	TGTGCCAGCTCACCCGACAGGGGAGAGACCCAGTACTTC
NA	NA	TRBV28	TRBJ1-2	CASRNEYGYTF	TGTGCCAGCAGGAACGAGTATGGCTACACCTTC
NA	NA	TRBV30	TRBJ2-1	CAWSLSGNYNEQFF	TGTGCCTGGAGTCTTTCGGGGAACTACAATGAGCAGTTCTTC
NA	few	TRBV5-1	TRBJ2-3	CASSPAETTDTQYF	TGCGCCAGCAGCCCGGCGGAGACCACAGATACGCAGTATTTT
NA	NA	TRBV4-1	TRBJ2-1	CASSQWGVSSYNEQFF	TGCGCCAGCAGCCAATGGGGCGTTAGCTCCTACAATGAGCAGTTCTTC
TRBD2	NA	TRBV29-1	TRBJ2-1	CSAGTSGGYNEQFF	TGCAGCGCTGGGACTAGCGGGGGGTACAATGAGCAGTTCTTC
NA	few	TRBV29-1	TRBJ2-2	CSVVLSRGPTGELFF	TGCAGCGTTGTGTTGTCCCGGGGTCCCACCGGGGAGCTGTTTTTT
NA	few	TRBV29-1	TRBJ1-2	CSAAPKLTGYYGYTF	TGCAGCGCCGCACCTAAATTGACAGGCTACTATGGCTACACCTTC
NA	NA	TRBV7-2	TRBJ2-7	CASSRQGGPYEQYF	TGTGCCAGCAGCCGTCAGGGGGGTCCCTACGAGCAGTACTTC
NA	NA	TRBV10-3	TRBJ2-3	CAISELSTDTQYF	TGTGCCATCAGTGAACTGAGCACAGATACGCAGTATTTT
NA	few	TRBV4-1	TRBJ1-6	CASSVTGSAPLHF	TGCGCCAGCAGCGTTACAGGGTCAGCACCCCTCCACTTT
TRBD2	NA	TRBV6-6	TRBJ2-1	CASSSTHTGGEQFF	TGTGCCAGCAGTTCTACTCACACGGGGGGTGAGCAGTTCTTC
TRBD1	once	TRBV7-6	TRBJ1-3	CASSGTGSGNTIYF	TGTGCCAGCAGCGGGACAGGCTCTGGAAACACCATATATTTT
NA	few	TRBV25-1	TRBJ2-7	CASSELGNAGYEQYF	TGTGCCAGCAGTGAATTGGGTAATGCGGGCTACGAGCAGTACTTC
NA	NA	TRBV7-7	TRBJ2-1	CASSPTSNTYNEQFF	TGTGCCAGCAGCCCGACTAGTAATACCTACAATGAGCAGTTCTTC
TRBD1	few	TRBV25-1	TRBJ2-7	CASSETGNYLYEQYF	TGTGCCAGCAGTGAGACAGGGAATTACCTCTACGAGCAGTACTTC
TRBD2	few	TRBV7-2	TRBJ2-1	CASSLARLAGYRGNEQFF	TGTGCCAGCAGCTTAGCGAGGCTAGCGGGATATAGAGGCAATGAGCAGTTCTTC
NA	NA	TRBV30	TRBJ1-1	CAWSVWGTGVVEAFF	TGTGCCTGGAGTGTATGGGGCACGGGGGTGGTTGAAGCTTTCTTT
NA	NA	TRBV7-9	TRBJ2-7	CASSFLGGASYEQYF	TGTGCCAGCAGCTTCCTGGGAGGAGCGTCCTACGAGCAGTACTTC
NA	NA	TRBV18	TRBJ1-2	CASSPDRVHGYTF	TGTGCCAGCTCACCAGACAGAGTACATGGCTACACCTTC